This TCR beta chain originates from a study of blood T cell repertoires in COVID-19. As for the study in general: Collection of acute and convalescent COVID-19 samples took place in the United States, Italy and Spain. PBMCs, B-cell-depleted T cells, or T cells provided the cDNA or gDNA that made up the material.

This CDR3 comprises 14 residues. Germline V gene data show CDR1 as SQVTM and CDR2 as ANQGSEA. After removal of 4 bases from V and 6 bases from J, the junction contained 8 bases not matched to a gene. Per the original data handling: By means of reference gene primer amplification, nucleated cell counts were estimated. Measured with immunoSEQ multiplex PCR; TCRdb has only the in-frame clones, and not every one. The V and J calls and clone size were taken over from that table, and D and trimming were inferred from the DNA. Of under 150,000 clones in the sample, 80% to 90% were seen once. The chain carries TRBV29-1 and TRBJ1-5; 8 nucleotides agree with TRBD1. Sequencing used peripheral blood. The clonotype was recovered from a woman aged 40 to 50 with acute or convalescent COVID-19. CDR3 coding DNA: TGCAGCGTTGTGCCGACAGGGGTTGGTCAGCCCCAGCATTTT. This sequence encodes CSVVPTGVGQPQHF.